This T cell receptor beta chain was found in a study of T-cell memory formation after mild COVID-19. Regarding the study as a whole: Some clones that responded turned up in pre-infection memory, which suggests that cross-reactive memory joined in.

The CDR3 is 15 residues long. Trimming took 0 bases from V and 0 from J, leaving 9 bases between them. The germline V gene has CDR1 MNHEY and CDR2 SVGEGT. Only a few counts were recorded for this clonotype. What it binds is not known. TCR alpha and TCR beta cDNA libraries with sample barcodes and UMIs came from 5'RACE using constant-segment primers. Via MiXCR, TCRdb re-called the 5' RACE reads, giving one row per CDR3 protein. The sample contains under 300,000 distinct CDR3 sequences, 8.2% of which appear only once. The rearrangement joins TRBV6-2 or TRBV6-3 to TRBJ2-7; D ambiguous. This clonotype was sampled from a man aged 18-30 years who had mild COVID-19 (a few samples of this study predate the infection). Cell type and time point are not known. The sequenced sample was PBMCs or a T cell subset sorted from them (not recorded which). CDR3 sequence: CASSYSSRSSYEQYF. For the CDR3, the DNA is TGTGCCAGCAGTTACTCAAGCCGTTCCTCCTACGAGCAGTACTTC.